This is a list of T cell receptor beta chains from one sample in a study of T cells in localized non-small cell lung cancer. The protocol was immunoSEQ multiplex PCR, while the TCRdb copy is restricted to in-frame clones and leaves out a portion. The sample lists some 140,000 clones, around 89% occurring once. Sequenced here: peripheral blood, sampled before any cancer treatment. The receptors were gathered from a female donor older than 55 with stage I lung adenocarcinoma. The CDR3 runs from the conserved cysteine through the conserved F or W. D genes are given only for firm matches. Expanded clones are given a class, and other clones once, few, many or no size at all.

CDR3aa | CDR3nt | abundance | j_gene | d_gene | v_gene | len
CASSTTRGSALWNQPQHF | TGTGCCAGTAGTACGACGAGGGGTAGTGCCCTTTGGAATCAGCCCCAGCATTTT | NA | TRBJ1-5 | NA | TRBV19 | 18
CASSLTPGTGETQYF | TGCGCCAGCAGCCTCACCCCCGGGACAGGAGAGACCCAGTACTTC | NA | TRBJ2-5 | TRBD1 | TRBV5-1 | 15
CASSRGRATYNEQFF | TGTGCCAGCAGCCGCGGGAGGGCCACCTACAATGAGCAGTTCTTC | NA | TRBJ2-1 | TRBD2 | TRBV7-3 | 15
CASSLVWGQVNTGELFF | TGCGCCAGCAGCTTGGTGTGGGGACAGGTGAACACCGGGGAGCTGTTTTTT | once | TRBJ2-2 | TRBD1 | TRBV5-1 | 17
CASSLELAGNNEQFF | TGCGCCAGCAGCTTGGAACTAGCGGGAAACAATGAGCAGTTCTTC | once | TRBJ2-1 | TRBD2 | TRBV5-1 | 15
CASSQDIGGMGSEQFF | TGCGCCAGCAGCCAAGATATCGGGGGAATGGGGAGTGAGCAGTTCTTC | NA | TRBJ2-1 | NA | TRBV4-1 | 16
CASSSGGGLMRETQYF | TGTGCCAGCAGCTCCGGTGGGGGATTGATGCGAGAGACCCAGTACTTC | NA | TRBJ2-5 | NA | TRBV5-4 | 16
CASTPSIGAGNQPQHF | TGTGCCAGCACTCCCTCGATAGGGGCCGGCAATCAGCCCCAGCATTTT | NA | TRBJ1-5 | NA | TRBV28 | 16
CASSFGQGGITEAFF | TGTGCCAGCAGCTTCGGACAGGGAGGGATCACTGAAGCTTTCTTT | NA | TRBJ1-1 | TRBD1 | TRBV7-9 | 15
CSVEETGVLTDTQYF | TGCAGCGTTGAAGAAACGGGAGTGCTCACAGACACGCAGTATTTT | NA | TRBJ2-3 | NA | TRBV29-1 | 15
CASNGLPTDTQYF | TGTGCCAGCAATGGTCTCCCCACAGATACGCAGTATTTT | NA | TRBJ2-3 | NA | TRBV14 | 13
CASSIWGSAAGYTF | TGTGCCAGCAGCATCTGGGGGTCGGCCGCCGGCTACACCTTC | NA | TRBJ1-2 | NA | TRBV11-2 | 14
CASNDKGFWTDTQYF | TGTGCCAGCAACGACAAGGGGTTTTGGACAGATACGCAGTATTTT | NA | TRBJ2-3 | NA | TRBV11-3 | 15
CASSENLGAGETQYF | TGCGCCAGCAGTGAGAATTTAGGCGCCGGGGAGACCCAGTACTTC | NA | TRBJ2-5 | NA | TRBV10-1 | 15
CASSIRGLAGDYEQYF | TGTGCCAGTAGTATCCGAGGACTAGCGGGAGATTACGAGCAGTACTTC | NA | TRBJ2-7 | TRBD2 | TRBV19 | 16
CASRGGRSNEKLFF | TGTGCGTCGCGGGGGGGACGGTCTAATGAAAAACTGTTTTTT | NA | TRBJ1-4 | NA | TRBV27 | 14
CASSPTLPGGANVLTF | TGTGCCAGCAGCCCCACCCTCCCGGGGGGGGCCAACGTCCTGACTTTC | NA | TRBJ2-6 | NA | TRBV7-8 | 16
CASSQGANYGYTF | TGTGCCAGCTCGCAGGGAGCTAACTATGGCTACACCTTC | NA | TRBJ1-2 | NA | TRBV7-9 | 13
CASSLVGSDYNEQFF | TGCGCCAGCAGCTTGGTAGGTAGCGACTACAATGAGCAGTTCTTC | NA | TRBJ2-1 | NA | TRBV5-1 | 15
CASSEGDYGYTF | TGTGCCAGCAGTGAGGGGGACTATGGCTACACCTTC | NA | TRBJ1-2 | NA | TRBV2 | 12
CAAQVGQETQYF | TGTGCCGCCCAGGTAGGCCAAGAGACCCAGTACTTC | NA | TRBJ2-5 | NA | TRBV28 | 12
CASSVAVAGGTSSYNEQFF | TGTGCCAGCAGCGTAGCTGTAGCGGGAGGAACCTCCTCCTACAATGAGCAGTTCTTC | NA | TRBJ2-1 | TRBD2 | TRBV9 | 19
CASSLWGGTGELFF | TGTGCCAGCAGCTTGTGGGGGGGCACCGGGGAGCTGTTTTTT | once | TRBJ2-2 | TRBD2 | TRBV5-6 | 14
CASSLGNYEQYF | TGCGCCAGCAGCTTGGGAAACTACGAGCAGTACTTC | NA | TRBJ2-7 | NA | TRBV5-1 | 12
CASSRQEKDYEQYF | TGTGCCAGCAGTAGACAGGAGAAGGACTACGAGCAGTACTTC | NA | TRBJ2-7 | NA | TRBV6-6 | 14
CASSQIPTLNTEAFF | TGCGCCAGCAGCCAAATCCCCACACTTAACACTGAAGCTTTCTTT | NA | TRBJ1-1 | NA | TRBV4-1 | 15
CTSSHAGQPQHF | TGCACCAGCAGCCATGCTGGTCAGCCCCAGCATTTT | few | TRBJ1-5 | NA | TRBV1 | 12
CASSPTSGRKGEQFF | TGTGCCAGCAGCCCGACTAGCGGGAGGAAAGGTGAGCAGTTCTTC | NA | TRBJ2-1 | TRBD2 | TRBV28 | 15
CASSVAGTGGGEAFF | TGTGCCAGCAGCGTAGCGGGGACCGGAGGAGGTGAAGCTTTCTTT | NA | TRBJ1-1 | NA | TRBV9 | 15
CASNGVGGDEQYF | TGTGCCAGCAATGGGGTGGGCGGGGACGAGCAGTACTTC | NA | TRBJ2-7 | NA | TRBV7-8 | 13
CASRPAGAAGEQYF | TGTGCCAGCAGACCAGCGGGAGCGGCAGGGGAGCAGTACTTC | NA | TRBJ2-7 | TRBD2 | TRBV6-1 | 14
CASSKVPGIDGYTF | TGTGCCAGCAGCAAAGTCCCAGGAATAGATGGCTACACCTTC | NA | TRBJ1-2 | NA | TRBV21-1 | 14
CASSPADRGGNTEAFF | TGTGCCAGTAGTCCCGCAGACCGGGGTGGGAACACTGAAGCTTTCTTT | NA | TRBJ1-1 | NA | TRBV19 | 16
CAWSSGSRGETQYF | TGTGCCTGGAGTAGCGGGAGCAGGGGGGAGACCCAGTACTTC | NA | TRBJ2-5 | NA | TRBV30 | 14
CASSSRGQWDEQFF | TGTGCCAGCAGCTCCAGGGGGCAGTGGGATGAGCAGTTCTTC | NA | TRBJ2-1 | TRBD1 | TRBV7-6 | 14
CASGLVRQGGHEQYF | TGTGCTAGTGGTTTGGTGAGACAGGGTGGCCACGAGCAGTACTTC | NA | TRBJ2-7 | TRBD1 | TRBV12-5 | 15